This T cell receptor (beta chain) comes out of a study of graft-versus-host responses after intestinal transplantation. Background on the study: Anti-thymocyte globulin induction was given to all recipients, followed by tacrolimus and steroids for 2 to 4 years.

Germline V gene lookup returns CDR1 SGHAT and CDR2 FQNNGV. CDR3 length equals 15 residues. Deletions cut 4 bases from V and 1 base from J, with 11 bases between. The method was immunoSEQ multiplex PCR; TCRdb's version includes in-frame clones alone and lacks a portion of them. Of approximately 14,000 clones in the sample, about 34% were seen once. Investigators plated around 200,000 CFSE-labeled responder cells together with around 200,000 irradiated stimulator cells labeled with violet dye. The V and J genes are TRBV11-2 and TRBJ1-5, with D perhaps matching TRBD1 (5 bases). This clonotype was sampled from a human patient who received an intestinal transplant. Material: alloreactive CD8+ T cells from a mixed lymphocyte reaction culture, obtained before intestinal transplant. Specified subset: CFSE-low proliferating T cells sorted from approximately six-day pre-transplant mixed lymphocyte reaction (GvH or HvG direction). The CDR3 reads CASSSTGQSNQPQHF. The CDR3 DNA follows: TGTGCCAGCAGCTCCACCGGACAAAGCAATCAGCCCCAGCATTTT.